The 15 T cell receptor beta chains reported below all come from one sample, sequenced in a study of T cell responses to AZD1222 COVID-19 vaccine. Generated by immunoSEQ multiplex PCR, the TCRdb table keeps only in-frame clones and is missing some. The table shows 100,000 to 150,000 clones, with just over 90% occurring only once. This specimen consisted of peripheral blood, obtained on day 0 of AZD1222 vaccination. These receptors were obtained from an adult in good health.

The rearrangement joins TRBV19 to TRBJ2-5, with D perhaps matching TRBD2 (5 bases). This CDR3 spans 12 amino acids. CDR1 LNHDA and CDR2 SQIVND come from the germline V gene (reference sequence). The V and J ends lost 5 bases and 4 bases respectively, with 8 bases between them. The CDR3 DNA reads as TGTGCCAGTAGTTCGGAGGTAGAGACCCAGTACTTC. Residues: CASSSEVETQYF.

CDR3 nucleotide sequence: TGTGCCAGCAGTTTAGAGTGGGAAGCAGTTCGCTCCTATAATTCACCCCTCCACTTT. Its protein product is CASSLEWEAVRSYNSPLHF. The chain combines TRBV27 with TRBJ1-6; D uncertain. This CDR3 region has 19 residues. The V end lost 2 bases, the J end lost 0 bases, and 17 bases lay between the germline ends. The germline V gene has CDR1 MNHEY and CDR2 SMNVEV (reference sequence).

V is TRBV7-3 and J is TRBJ2-1; the match to TRBD2 covers 8 bases. The CDR3 has 16 residues. After removal of 5 bases from V and 4 bases from J, the junction contained 10 bases not matched to a gene. Germline V gene sequence: CDR1 SGHTA, CDR2 FQGTGA. The chain's CDR3 is CASSPRWASGYNEQFF. The CDR3, as DNA: TGTGCCAGCAGCCCCCGGTGGGCTAGCGGGTACAATGAGCAGTTCTTC. The full variable domain, rest sourced from reference TRBV7-3 and TRBJ2-1, is GAGVSQTPSNKVTEKGKYVELRCDPISGHTALYWYRQSLGQGPEFLIYFQGTGAADDSGLPNDRFFAVRPEGSVSTLKIQRTERGDSAVYLCASSPRWASGYNEQFFGPGTRLTVL.

The chain has TRBV30 and TRBJ1-5, with D unresolved. Germline CDR1 is GTSNPN and CDR2 is SVGIG (reference sequence). V was trimmed by 4 bases and J by 5 bases, leaving 15 bases between them. The CDR3 is made up of 14 amino acids. CDR3 in DNA: TGTGCCTGGACTCCAGACGGGTTCTATCAGCCCCAGCATTTT. Its protein is CAWTPDGFYQPQHF.

The V call is TRBV6-1, the J call TRBJ2-7; the D call may be TRBD1 or TRBD2 (5 bases each). This CDR3 spans 15 amino acids. From germline, CDR1 is MNHNS and CDR2 SASEGT. Trimming pared 1 base from V and 0 bases from J, leaving 10 bases between. CDR3 nucleotides: TGTGCCAGCAGTGAAGGGTGGGGGAGCTCCTACGAGCAGTACTTC. Amino acid sequence: CASSEGWGSSYEQYF.

This chain connects TRBV5-1 to TRBJ1-1, with 9 bases lining up with TRBD1. The CDR3 runs 16 residues. V trimming: 0 bases; J trimming: 3 bases; junction bases outside the gene matches: 6. The germline CDR1 and CDR2 sequences are SGHRS and YFSETQ. CDR3 nucleotides: TGCGCCAGCAGCTTGGCGCTACAGGGGGCGGACACTGAAGCTTTCTTT. Protein product: CASSLALQGADTEAFF.

The chain uses TRBV2 and TRBJ2-1, with TRBD2 as a possible D gene (5 bases). V lost 7 bases and J lost 9, with 19 bases in between. CDR1 and CDR2 from the germline V gene are SNHLY and FYNNEI. CDR3 length equals 14 residues. The CDR3 region has the DNA TGTGCCAGCATGCCGGGAAGGCCCGCAGGTGAGCAGTTCTTC. Protein: CASMPGRPAGEQFF. The entire variable domain, with the rest obtained from reference TRBV2 and TRBJ2-1, is as follows: EPEVTQTPSHQVTQMGQEVILRCVPISNHLYFYWYRQILGQKVEFLVSFYNNEISEKSEIFDDQFSVERPDGSNFTLKIRSTKLEDSAMYFCASMPGRPAGEQFFGPGTRLTVL.

The rearrangement links TRBV28 to TRBJ2-3, with D perhaps TRBD1 (5 bases). V lost 3 bases and J lost 2, with 21 bases in between. The CDR3 length is 18 residues. Germline V lookup: CDR1 MDHEN, CDR2 SYDVKM. The CDR3, as DNA: TGTGCCAGCAGTTTGGTGCAAGGGGCCGAAGGAAACACAGATACGCAGTATTTT. This sequence encodes CASSLVQGAEGNTDTQYF.

The V call is TRBV29-1, the J call TRBJ2-7; D not certain. This CDR3 spans 12 amino acids. V lost 5 bases, J lost 2 bases, and 10 bases lay in between. Germline lookup yields CDR1 SQVTM and CDR2 ANQGSEA. CDR3 DNA: TGCAGCGTTAAGCGACATACCTACGAGCAGTACTTC. Amino acids: CSVKRHTYEQYF.

Regarding this clone: Other DNA sequences in the sample encode the same CDR3. This sequence joins TRBV5-1 and TRBJ2-2; D is ambiguous. The V end lost 2 bases, the J end lost 3 bases, and 8 bases lay between the germline ends. Per germline, CDR1 SGHRS and CDR2 YFSETQ. There are 14 residues in the CDR3. DNA for the CDR3: TGCGCCAGCAGCTTACGTGGGGACACCGGGGAGCTGTTTTTT. Amino acid sequence: CASSLRGDTGELFF.

The rearrangement joins TRBV9 to TRBJ2-7; the match to TRBD2 covers 11 bases. Germline CDR1 is SGDLS and CDR2 is YYNGEE. The CDR3 extends over 14 amino acids. V shed 4 bases and J 3 bases; nucleotides not matched to a gene: 3. This chain's CDR3 is CASSITSGGYEQYF. CDR3 in DNA: TGTGCCAGCAGCATTACTAGCGGGGGCTACGAGCAGTACTTC.

This sequence joins TRBV24-1 and TRBJ2-6, with unresolved D. Germline CDR1 KGHDR, CDR2 SFDVKD. Deletions cut 4 bases from V and 0 bases from J, with 9 bases between. The CDR3 runs to 16 residues. CDR3: CATSDPKDSGANVLTF. The CDR3 DNA follows: TGTGCCACCAGTGACCCCAAAGACTCTGGGGCCAACGTCCTGACTTTC.

J is TRBJ1-1 and V is TRBV11-3, with unresolved D. Trimming stripped 3 bases from V and 5 bases from J, with 10 bases between. Germline CDR1 is SGHNT and CDR2 is YENEEA. CDR3 size: 13 residues. CDR3 bases: TGTGCCAGCAGCTTGGGCGTTAGAACTGAAGCTTTCTTT. Translated: CASSLGVRTEAFF.

The rearrangement uses TRBV27 and TRBJ2-3, with TRBD2 matching 9 bases. The CDR3 contains 12 residues. The trim removed 6 bases at V and 11 bases at J, leaving 6 bases unmatched. Germline loops: CDR1 MNHEY, CDR2 SMNVEV (reference sequence). CDR3 loop: CASRQLAGEQYF. In nucleotides, the CDR3 is TGTGCCAGCAGACAACTAGCGGGTGAGCAGTATTTT.

This rearrangement joins TRBV5-8 to TRBJ1-5; D not resolved. This CDR3 is built from 14 residues. The V end lost 2 bases, the J end lost 7 bases, and 13 bases lay between the germline ends. The germline CDR1 and CDR2 sequences are SGHTS and YDEGEE. The CDR3 DNA is TGTGCCAGCAGCTTAGGCAGAGGCAGCCAGCCCCAGCATTTT. Its protein product is CASSLGRGSQPQHF. Looking up the rest from reference TRBV5-8 and TRBJ1-5 gives the full variable domain: EAGVTQSPTHLIKTRGQQATLRCSPISGHTSVYWYQQALGLGLQFLLWYDEGEERNRGNFPPRFSGRQFPNYSSELNVNALELEDSALYLCASSLGRGSQPQHFGDGTRLSIL.